Detailed here is one T cell receptor (beta chain). The junction departs from the called germline gene at one end, perhaps through a read error. There are 15 residues in the CDR3. Germline CDR1 is SSHAT and CDR2 is FNYEAQ (reference sequence). The sample is drawn from a study of T cell changes during pregnancy in multiple sclerosis. TCRdb's table, derived via immunoSEQ multiplex PCR, lists solely in-frame clones and lacks some. This sample has approximately 43,000 clones; around 92% occur once, and the top ten carry about 7.6%. The sequencing used CD8+ T cells from peripheral blood mononuclear cells, collected in the third trimester of pregnancy. The chain recombines TRBV7-7 with TRBJ2-7, with 10 bases fitting TRBD2. The receptor's source is a female donor with multiple sclerosis, enrolled in a pregnancy study. This CDR3 is CASSLEPSGSYEQYF. For the CDR3, the DNA is TGTGCTAGCAGCTTAGAACCTAGCGGGAGCTACGAGCAGTACTTC.